This T cell receptor beta chain was captured by sequencing in a study of shared clonotypes between healthy human individuals. The wider study: Used for every donor were three CD4 naive, three CD4 memory, two CD8 naive and one CD8 memory plate.

Sequencing was performed with immunoSEQ multiplex PCR; in TCRdb, only in-frame clones are kept and a portion is missing. This table has about 1 million clones, 75% appearing once. This CDR3 is built from 14 residues. Trimming took 6 bases from V and 4 from J, leaving 12 bases between them. CDR1 and CDR2 from the germline V gene are SGHTA and FQGNSA. CD4+ cells were split into CD45RA+ naive and CD45RA-negative memory subsets. Sequenced: memory CD4+ T cells sorted from blood. Subset indicated: CD45RA-negative fraction. This chain uses TRBV7-2 with TRBJ1-4, with D perhaps TRBD1 (6 bases). This clonotype was sampled from a man between 18 and 29 years old in good health. In DNA form, the CDR3 reads TGTGCCAGCAGGAAGACAGGCCTTAATGAAAAACTGTTTTTT. Encoded protein: CASRKTGLNEKLFF. The full variable domain, in which reference TRBV7-2 and TRBJ1-4 provide the parts outside the CDR3, is GAGVSQSPSNKVTEKGKDVELRCDPISGHTALYWYRQSLGQGLEFLIYFQGNSAPDKSGLPSDRFSAERTGGSVSTLTIQRTQQEDSAVYLCASRKTGLNEKLFFGSGTQLSVL.